The T cell receptor (beta chain) described here comes from a study of vaccination effects on CD4 cells after COVID-19. On the study more broadly: It was two doses of either the BNT162b2 or mRNA-1273 vaccine that participants received. The study's findings and limits: Late after vaccination, infection- and vaccine-induced clones showed marked clonal contraction.

Expansion of antigen-specific CD4+ T cells with viral peptide pools was carried out by the ViraFEST assay before sequencing. Cells that had been cultured for 10 days were the source of isolated CD4+ T cells. The healthy vaccine recipients, who had no prior SARS-CoV-2 infection, showed negative nucleocapsid antibodies. Every well got a few million PBMC, which were grown with around 10 IU/ml IL-2 and around 10 ug/ml peptides. Some clones are missing from TCRdb's copy, which holds only in-frame ones; the method was immunoSEQ multiplex PCR. Of about 24,000 clones in the sample, 65% to 75% were seen once. Of note for this clone: The antigen remains unidentified.

This CDR3 is built from 15 residues. CDR1 KGHDR and CDR2 SFDVKD come from the germline V gene. Unmatched junction bases numbered 6, after V lost 2 bases and J lost 5 bases. The receptor comes from a human donor who received a COVID-19 vaccine. This specimen consisted of CD4+ T cells from PBMCs cultured with SARS-CoV-2 spike peptides, obtained before COVID-19 vaccination. The chain is built from TRBV24-1 and TRBJ1-2; 8 nucleotides align to TRBD1. CDR3 protein: CATSDSGTGRYGYTF. CDR3 nucleotide sequence: TGTGCCACCAGTGATTCCGGGACAGGCAGATATGGCTACACCTTC.